These 15 T cell receptor beta chains were sequenced from one sample in a study of blood T cell repertoires in COVID-19. The repertoire was sequenced with immunoSEQ multiplex PCR; TCRdb's copy has only in-frame clones and lacks some. The sample contains over 200,000 clones, 84% of which appear only once. Sequencing used PBMCs or T cells enriched from blood (not recorded which). These receptors were obtained from a woman aged 40 to 50 who had recovered from COVID-19.

V and J are TRBV27 and TRBJ2-5, with 8 bases aligning to TRBD1. Germline CDR1 is MNHEY and CDR2 is SMNVEV (reference sequence). The CDR3 is 15 residues long. Losses at the gene ends were 6 bases for V and 2 bases for J; bases not matched to a gene: 8. This CDR3 reads CASSDQGARQETQYF. The CDR3 DNA sequence: TGTGCCAGCAGCGATCAGGGGGCAAGACAAGAGACCCAGTACTTC.

This chain connects TRBV18 to TRBJ2-7; TRBD2 agrees at 11 bases. The CDR3 covers 14 residues. V gave up 6 bases and J gave up 3 bases; unmatched junction bases: 4. CDR1 KGHSH and CDR2 LQKENI come from the germline V gene. This CDR3 reads CASSPGLAVYEQYF. The CDR3 DNA is TGTGCCAGCTCCCCGGGACTAGCGGTCTACGAGCAGTACTTC. The whole variable domain, remainder taken from reference TRBV18 and TRBJ2-7, is NAGVMQNPRHLVRRRGQEARLRCSPMKGHSHVYWYRQLPEEGLKFMVYLQKENIIDESGMPKERFSAEFPKEGPSILRIQQVVRGDSAAYFCASSPGLAVYEQYFGPGTRLTVT.

A word on this clone: This sample includes further DNA sequences coding for the same CDR3. The rearrangement links TRBV5-1 to TRBJ2-7, with D perhaps matching TRBD1 (6 bases). V lost 4 bases and J 4 bases, leaving 12 bases between the germline ends. Per the germline V gene, CDR1 is SGHRS and CDR2 is YFSETQ. The length of the CDR3 is 13 residues. The CDR3 sequence is CASSEGVSYEQYF. The CDR3 DNA is TGCGCCAGCAGCGAGGGGGTGTCGTACGAGCAGTACTTC.

The J gene is TRBJ2-4, the V gene TRBV7-9; 9 positions match TRBD1. This CDR3 is built from 15 residues. J was trimmed by 6 bases and V by 6 bases; bases with no gene match: 9. CDR1 is SEHNR, CDR2 FQNEAQ, per germline (reference sequence). CDR3 sequence: CASSWTTGGANIQYF. The DNA of the CDR3 is TGTGCCAGCAGTTGGACTACAGGGGGCGCAAACATTCAGTACTTC.

J is TRBJ2-7 and V is TRBV24-1; D uncertain. The V and J ends lost 9 bases and 4 bases respectively, with 9 bases between them. This CDR3 comprises 11 residues. The V gene's germline CDR1 is KGHDR and CDR2 SFDVKD. Written as DNA, the CDR3 is TGTGCCACCGACGCGGAGTACGAGCAGTACGTC. Translated, it gives CATDAEYEQYV.

The chain uses TRBV7-9 and TRBJ1-1; 12 bases align to TRBD1. Trimming cost V 5 bases and J 11 bases; bases outside gene matches: 12. This CDR3 is 15 amino acids long. CDR1 is SEHNR and CDR2 is FQNEAQ in the germline V gene (reference sequence). The CDR3 spells CASSPPGTGGAGAFF. The CDR3 DNA is TGTGCCAGCAGCCCGCCCGGGACAGGGGGCGCTGGGGCTTTCTTT.

Note on this clone: Within the sample, other DNA sequences also encode this same CDR3. V is TRBV7-2 and J is TRBJ2-7, with D tentatively TRBD1 (5 bases). Germline V gives CDR1 SGHTA, CDR2 FQGNSA. Trimming stripped 5 bases from V and 1 base from J, with 9 bases between. The CDR3 is made up of 13 amino acids. CDR3 region: CASSRTGSYEQYV. For the CDR3, the DNA is TGTGCCAGCAGCCGCACAGGTTCCTACGAGCAGTACGTC.

The chain links TRBV3-1 (or the pseudogene TRBV3-2) to TRBJ2-1; no reliable D call. Germline values: CDR1 LGHDT, CDR2 YNNKEL (reference sequence). V was pared by 0 bases and J by 7 bases, with 13 bases between. CDR3 size: 15 residues. The chain's CDR3 is CASSQDYGILNEQFF. The CDR3 DNA is TGTGCCAGCAGCCAAGATTACGGCATACTAAATGAGCAGTTCTTC.

The chain recombines TRBV5-1 with TRBJ2-6, with D possibly TRBD1 on 5 matching bases. The CDR3 is 16 amino acids. CDR1 SGHRS and CDR2 YFSETQ come from the germline V gene. V lost 0 bases to trimming and J lost 4 bases, with 11 bases between them. CDR3 amino acids: CASSLALGPGANVLTF. In DNA form, the CDR3 reads TGCGCCAGCAGCTTGGCCCTGGGGCCAGGGGCCAACGTCCTGACTTTC.

This CDR3 reads CASSPGGDIDGYTF. The CDR3 nucleotides read TGTGCCAGCAGCCCGGGGGGGGACATTGACGGCTACACCTTC. This rearrangement joins TRBV6-5 to TRBJ1-2, with D tentatively TRBD1 (6 bases). This CDR3 region has 14 residues. V was clipped by 6 bases and J by 8 bases, with 19 bases between them. Per germline, CDR1 MNHEY and CDR2 SVGAGI.

The V call is TRBV27, the J call TRBJ1-6; D may be TRBD1 (5 bases). V lost 6 bases, J lost 5 bases, and 14 bases lay in between. Per germline, CDR1 MNHEY and CDR2 SMNVEV (reference sequence). This CDR3 has 15 amino acids. This CDR3 is CASRPGNLDNSPLHF. The CDR3, as DNA: TGTGCCAGCAGGCCAGGGAACCTCGATAATTCACCCCTCCACTTT.

In regard to this clone: At one of its ends the junction is not consistent with the germline gene, which may arise from a read error. Other DNA sequences in the sample encode the same CDR3. This sequence joins TRBV10-1 and TRBJ2-3; D might be TRBD2 (5 bases). The CDR3 contains 14 residues. CDR1 and CDR2 (germline): WNHNN, SYGVQD (reference sequence). The CDR3 sequence: CASSEGLITDTQYF. CDR3 nucleotide sequence: TGCGCTAGCAGTGAAGGACTGATCACAGATACGCAGTATTTT.

The rearrangement uses TRBV3-1 (or the pseudogene TRBV3-2) and TRBJ1-3; D might be TRBD1 (6 bases). V lost 4 bases, J lost 3 bases, and 10 bases lay in between. Germline CDR1 reads LGHDT; CDR2 reads YNNKEL (reference sequence). This CDR3 has 14 residues. The CDR3 nucleotides are TGTGCCAGCAGCCGCCGGGACAATGGAAACACCATATATTTT. Protein sequence: CASSRRDNGNTIYF.

The rearrangement links TRBV28 to TRBJ1-6, with 7 bases aligning to TRBD1. CDR3 length: 14 residues. Germline V CDR1 and CDR2: MDHEN, SYDVKM. The ends lost 2 bases at V and 8 bases at J; junction bases unmatched: 3. CDR3 bases: TGTGCCAGCAGTTTAGCCAGGGGGGATTCACCCCTCCACTTT. Its translation: CASSLARGDSPLHF. Full variable domain (rest looked up from reference TRBV28 and TRBJ1-6): DVKVTQSSRYLVKRTGEKVFLECVQDMDHENMFWYRQDPGLGLRLIYFSYDVKMKEKGDIPEGYSVSREKKERFSLILESASTNQTSMYLCASSLARGDSPLHFGNGTRLTVT.

J is TRBJ1-2 and V is TRBV4-2; D possibly corresponds to TRBD1 (5 bases). This CDR3 comprises 15 residues. Germline values: CDR1 LGHNA, CDR2 YNFKEQ. The V end was cut by 4 bases, the J end by 3 bases, with 15 bases between. The CDR3 sequence is CASSPIQGGDYGYTF. CDR3 DNA sequence: TGTGCCAGCAGCCCCATCCAGGGCGGGGACTATGGCTACACCTTC.